The 21 T cell receptor beta chains given below trace back to one sample, sequenced in a study of CD8 T cells in ankylosing spondylitis. The study, taken as a whole, reports: Seemingly characteristic of ankylosing spondylitis blood was a TCR beta motif consisting of under ten highly homologous variants.

These receptors have no identified antigens. TCRdb independently ran MiXCR on the 5' RACE reads; one entry per CDR3 protein. The repertoire holds more than 250,000 distinct CDR3 sequences, approximately 8.2% seen once, with less than 15% in the top ten. The sequenced sample was blood, either unsorted or a sorted T cell fraction (not recorded which). The receptor source for this set is a male donor with ankylosing spondylitis.

The table lists this clonotype with many counts. The chain carries TRBV9 and TRBJ2-1, with D perhaps TRBD1 (6 bases). CDR3 size: 14 residues. Germline CDR1 SGDLS, CDR2 YYNGEE. Trimming stripped 3 bases from V and 8 bases from J, with 15 bases between. The CDR3 coding sequence is TGTGCCAGCAGCGCACCAGGGACACTTCATGAGCAGTTCTTC. Translating it yields CASSAPGTLHEQFF.

V and J are TRBV12-3 or TRBV12-4 and TRBJ1-5, with D possibly TRBD1 on 5 matching bases. The V gene lost 4 bases and the J gene lost 6 bases, with 10 bases spanning the gap. This CDR3 is 13 amino acids long. The CDR3: CASSSGRTQPQHF. CDR3 bases: TGTGCCAGCAGTTCAGGGCGGACTCAGCCCCAGCATTTT.

This clonotype came up many times. CDR3 loop: CASSVGLAGGGTDTQYF. For the CDR3, the DNA is TGTGCCAGCAGCGTCGGACTAGCGGGAGGGGGCACAGATACGCAGTATTTT. The chain joins TRBV7-2 to TRBJ2-3; 15 nucleotides align to TRBD2. CDR3 length equals 17 residues. V lost 5 bases to trimming and J lost 1 base; unmatched junction nucleotides: 4. The germline V gene encodes CDR1 SGHTA and CDR2 FQGNSA.

This clonotype was counted at least ten times. The chain has TRBV29-1 and TRBJ1-1, with D hard to call. CDR1 is SQVTM, CDR2 ANQGSEA, per germline. V gave up 5 bases and J gave up 0 bases, with 7 bases separating them. The CDR3 length is 12 residues. The CDR3 nucleotides are TGCAGCGTTAAACTCATGAACACTGAAGCTTTCTTT. Translation gives CSVKLMNTEAFF.

CDR3 DNA: TGTGCCAGCAGTGAAGCTTTAGGTTTTACTGAAGCTTTCTTT. It specifies CASSEALGFTEAFF. The genes are TRBV2 and TRBJ1-1, with D unresolved. This CDR3 comprises 14 residues. CDR1 and CDR2 (germline): SNHLY, FYNNEI. The germline V and J ends were trimmed by 0 bases and 5 bases, with 10 bases remaining between them.

In this sample, this clonotype turned up many times. V is TRBV10-3 and J is TRBJ1-3; the D is unclear. V lost 3 bases to trimming and J lost 0 bases, with 9 bases between them. This CDR3 spans 15 amino acids. Germline CDR1 and CDR2: ENHRY and SYGVKD. The CDR3 spells CAISDPGASGNTIYF. The CDR3, as DNA: TGTGCCATCAGTGATCCGGGAGCCTCTGGAAACACCATATATTTT.

The chain carries TRBV7-9 and TRBJ2-7; maybe TRBD2 (6 bases). Trimming took off 7 bases at V and 1 base at J, with 17 bases between the two ends. The CDR3 extends over 15 amino acids. CDR1 is SEHNR and CDR2 is FQNEAQ in the germline V gene (reference sequence). The CDR3 region is CASTPPSGLSYEQYF. The CDR3 DNA reads TGTGCCAGCACCCCTCCGAGCGGGCTATCCTACGAGCAGTACTTC. Filled out from reference TRBV7-9 and TRBJ2-7, the complete variable domain reads DTGVSQNPRHKITKRGQNVTFRCDPISEHNRLYWYRQTLGQGPEFLTYFQNEAQLEKSRLLSDRFSAERPKGSFSTLEIQRTEQGDSAMYLCASTPPSGLSYEQYFGPGTRLTVT.

There are a few counts of this clonotype. The V call is TRBV3-1, the J call TRBJ1-2; D is ambiguous. In germline, CDR1 is LGHDT, CDR2 YNNKEL (reference sequence). V was pared by 2 bases and J by 2 bases, with 6 bases between. The CDR3 covers 13 residues. DNA of the CDR3: TGTGCCAGCAGCCAAAGCAGGAACTATGGCTACACCTTC. The encoded protein is CASSQSRNYGYTF. The full variable domain, in which reference TRBV3-1 and TRBJ1-2 provide the parts outside the CDR3, is DTAVSQTPKYLVTQMGNDKSIKCEQNLGHDTMYWYKQDSKKFLKIMFSYNNKELIINETVPNRFSPKSPDKAHLNLHINSLELGDSAVYFCASSQSRNYGYTFGSGTRLTVV.

There are many counts of this clonotype. The V call is TRBV5-6, the J call TRBJ2-5; no definite D call. Looked up from germline, CDR1 is SGHDT and CDR2 is YYEEEE. The CDR3 runs 12 residues. V lost 6 bases, J lost 5 bases, and 11 bases lay in between. CDR3 residues: CASKTWAETQYF. The CDR3 DNA reads TGTGCCAGCAAAACATGGGCGGAGACCCAGTACTTC.

The chain couples TRBV27 to TRBJ2-1; D is unclear. Trimming took off 0 bases at V and 2 bases at J, with 11 bases between the two ends. The CDR3 is 16 amino acids. Per the germline V gene, CDR1 is MNHEY and CDR2 is SMNVEV (reference sequence). CDR3 sequence (DNA): TGTGCCAGCAGTTTATCCCCGCCCTGGGCCTACAATGAGCAGTTCTTC. Protein sequence: CASSLSPPWAYNEQFF.

The chain uses TRBV7-8 and TRBJ2-3; TRBD1 might be the D (5 bases). Germline CDR1 is SGHVS and CDR2 is FQNEAQ. Trimming stripped 1 base from V and 0 bases from J, with 23 bases between. This CDR3 spans 20 amino acids. The DNA for the CDR3 is TGTGCCAGCAGCTTAGTCGGCGTCAGGGTGCCCTCCCTTAGCACAGATACGCAGTATTTT. Translating gives CASSLVGVRVPSLSTDTQYF.

This rearrangement joins TRBV7-3 to TRBJ2-3; weak D call: TRBD2 (6 bases). Germline assignment: CDR1 SGHTA and CDR2 FQGTGA. The V end was cut by 5 bases, the J end by 2 bases, with 11 bases between. The CDR3 consists of 14 residues. The chain's CDR3 is CASSNSGFTDTQYF. In DNA, the CDR3 is TGTGCCAGCAGCAATAGCGGATTCACAGATACGCAGTATTTT.

This chain uses TRBV6-1 with TRBJ2-2, with TRBD1 matching 9 bases. The CDR3 sequence is 15 residues long. With 6 bases clipped from V and 4 bases from J, the junction kept 6 bases outside the gene matches. In germline, CDR1 is MNHNS, CDR2 SASEGT. This chain's CDR3 is CASSKGTGLTGELFF. CDR3 sequence (DNA): TGTGCCAGCAGCAAAGGGACAGGGCTCACCGGGGAGCTGTTTTTT.

This clonotype was recorded many times. In DNA form, the CDR3 reads TGTGCCAGCAGCTTAAGCGGGGGGACATCATATAGCGGGGGTTACAATGAGCAGTTCTTC. Translated: CASSLSGGTSYSGGYNEQFF. This chain connects TRBV7-2 to TRBJ2-1; 9 positions match TRBD2. The J segment lost 4 bases and the V segment lost 2 bases, leaving 18 bases of the junction unmatched. Germline lookup yields CDR1 SGHTA and CDR2 FQGNSA. This CDR3 region has 20 residues.

This chain links TRBV5-1 with TRBJ2-7, with 7 bases that match TRBD1. With V trimmed by 3 bases and J by 4 bases, 7 bases remained unmatched. The germline gives CDR1 SGHRS, CDR2 YFSETQ. CDR3 size: 14 residues. The CDR3 region is CASSSGEQGYEQYF. In DNA form, the CDR3 reads TGCGCCAGCAGCTCTGGGGAACAGGGGTACGAGCAGTACTTC.

The sample holds a few counts of this clonotype. This chain links TRBV5-4 with TRBJ2-5, with D uncertain. Per the germline V gene, CDR1 is SGHNT and CDR2 is YYREEE (reference sequence). The V and J ends lost 0 bases and 3 bases respectively, with 9 bases between them. This CDR3 region has 14 residues. The CDR3 DNA is TGTGCCAGCAGCTTGGCCTATAAAAAAGAGACCCAGTACTTC. Translation: CASSLAYKKETQYF. Full variable domain (rest looked up from reference TRBV5-4 and TRBJ2-5): ETGVTQSPTHLIKTRGQQVTLRCSSQSGHNTVSWYQQALGQGPQFIFQYYREEENGRGNFPPRFSGLQFPNYSSELNVNALELDDSALYLCASSLAYKKETQYFGPGTRLLVL.

This clonotype appeared a few times. CDR3 amino acids: CSARRAGNTEAFF. DNA for the CDR3: TGCAGTGCTAGGAGGGCCGGGAACACTGAAGCTTTCTTT. The V and J genes are TRBV20-1 and TRBJ1-1; D is unclear. V was cut by 3 bases and J by 1 base, with 9 bases left in between. Per germline, CDR1 DFQATT and CDR2 SNEGSKA (reference sequence). The CDR3 is 13 amino acids.

DNA of the CDR3: TGCGCCAGCAGCTTGGCCTGGGGCGGATACGAGCAGTACTTC. Translation: CASSLAWGGYEQYF. V gene TRBV5-1 combines with J gene TRBJ2-7; D may be TRBD1 (5 bases). The CDR3 extends over 14 amino acids. Germline CDR1 reads SGHRS; CDR2 reads YFSETQ. V shed 0 bases and J shed 4 bases, with 11 bases lying between them.

There are many counts of this clonotype. The CDR3 loop reads CATTLGSRSYEQYF. CDR3 in DNA: TGTGCCACCACCTTAGGTTCTCGGTCCTACGAGCAGTACTTC. The chain is built from TRBV10-3 and TRBJ2-7; D not certain. The CDR3 totals 14 residues. Germline V gives CDR1 ENHRY, CDR2 SYGVKD. V was clipped by 10 bases and J by 1 base, with 17 bases between them.

This clonotype was observed at least ten times. The rearrangement links TRBV7-9 to TRBJ1-1; D is undetermined. With 1 base removed from V and 2 bases from J, the gap between germline ends came to 5 bases. The CDR3 is 13 amino acids. CDR1 and CDR2 from the germline V gene are SEHNR and FQNEAQ (reference sequence). The CDR3 DNA follows: TGTGCCAGCAGCTTAGAAACCAACACTGAAGCTTTCTTT. It encodes CASSLETNTEAFF.

The chain is built from TRBV27 and TRBJ2-3, with D possibly matching TRBD2 (5 bases). Trimming shortened V by 2 bases and J by 6 bases, and 9 bases separated the two germline ends. The CDR3 has 13 residues. Germline V gene lookup returns CDR1 MNHEY and CDR2 SMNVEV (reference sequence). The CDR3 nucleotides are TGTGCCAGCAGTTTAAGGGAGTCCGATACGCAGTATTTT. It yields the protein CASSLRESDTQYF.